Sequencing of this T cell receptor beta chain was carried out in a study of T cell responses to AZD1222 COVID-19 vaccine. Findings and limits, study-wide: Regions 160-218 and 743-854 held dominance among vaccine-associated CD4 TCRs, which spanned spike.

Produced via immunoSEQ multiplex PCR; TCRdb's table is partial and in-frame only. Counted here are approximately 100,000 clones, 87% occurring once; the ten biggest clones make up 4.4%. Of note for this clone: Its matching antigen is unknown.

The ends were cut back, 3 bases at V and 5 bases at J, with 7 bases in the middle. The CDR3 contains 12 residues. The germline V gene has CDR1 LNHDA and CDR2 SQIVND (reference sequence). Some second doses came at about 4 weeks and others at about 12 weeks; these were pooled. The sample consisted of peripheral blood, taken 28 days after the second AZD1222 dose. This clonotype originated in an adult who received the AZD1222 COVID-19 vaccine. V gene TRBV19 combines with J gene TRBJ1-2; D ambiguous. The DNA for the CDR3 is TGTGCCAGTAGTATGGTTAGGTATGGCTACACCTTC. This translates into CASSMVRYGYTF. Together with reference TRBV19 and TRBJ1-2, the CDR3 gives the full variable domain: DGGITQSPKYLFRKEGQNVTLSCEQNLNHDAMYWYRQDPGQGLRLIYYSQIVNDFQKGDIAEGYSVSREKKESFPLTVTSAQKNPTAFYLCASSMVRYGYTFGSGTRLTVV.